These 31 T cell receptor beta chains came from one sample sequenced in a study of T cell changes during pregnancy in multiple sclerosis. Repertoires were generated with immunoSEQ multiplex PCR, while TCRdb's copy carries only in-frame clones and drops some. The repertoire holds approximately 38,000 clones, roughly 90% seen once, with roughly 5% in the top ten. The sample was CD8+ T cells from peripheral blood mononuclear cells, taken in the third trimester of pregnancy. The receptor set was obtained from a female donor with multiple sclerosis, enrolled in a pregnancy study.

V is TRBV27 and J is TRBJ2-1, with TRBD2 identical over 10 bases. CDR3 length equals 16 residues. The germline gives CDR1 MNHEY, CDR2 SMNVEV (reference sequence). V lost 3 bases, J lost 3 bases, and 5 bases stayed unmatched. The CDR3: CASSLLGLASYNEQFF. For the CDR3, the DNA is TGTGCCAGCAGTTTGTTGGGACTAGCGAGCTACAATGAGCAGTTCTTC.

This clone was seen more than once but under ten times. The rearrangement uses TRBV5-1 and TRBJ2-3; D is perhaps TRBD2 (5 bases). The ends were cut back, 0 bases at V and 4 bases at J, with 15 bases in the middle. The CDR3 runs 16 residues. Germline assignment: CDR1 SGHRS and CDR2 YFSETQ. The CDR3 nucleotides are TGCGCCAGCAGCTTGGTTGGGCTAGCAGCGGCAGATACGCAGTATTTT. This translates into CASSLVGLAAADTQYF.

V gene TRBV27 combines with J gene TRBJ2-7; 8 nucleotides agree with TRBD2. This CDR3 spans 15 amino acids. The germline V gene has CDR1 MNHEY and CDR2 SMNVEV (reference sequence). J gave up 3 bases and V 4 bases, and 8 bases lay outside the gene matches. DNA for the CDR3: TGTGCCAGCAGTTCAACCGGGACTAGAGTCTACGAGCAGTACTTC. It translates to CASSSTGTRVYEQYF.

The rearrangement links TRBV29-1 to TRBJ2-3; D gene unclear. In germline, CDR1 is SQVTM, CDR2 ANQGSEA. CDR3 length: 15 amino acids. Trimming took 0 bases from V and 0 from J, leaving 10 bases between them. In DNA form, the CDR3 reads TGCAGCGTTGAAGATTTCGCGAGGAGCACAGATACGCAGTATTTT. It specifies CSVEDFARSTDTQYF.

The gene calls are TRBV19 and TRBJ2-7; TRBD1 agrees at 11 bases. After removal of 10 bases from V and 3 bases from J, the junction contained 5 bases not matched to a gene. The CDR3 extends over 13 amino acids. Germline CDR1 reads LNHDA; CDR2 reads SQIVND (reference sequence). Here the CDR3 DNA reads TGTGCCACGCGGGGACAGGGGGTCTACGAGCAGTACTTC. Its protein product is CATRGQGVYEQYF.

V and J are TRBV29-1 and TRBJ1-2, with D possibly being TRBD1 (5 bases). The CDR3 is 13 amino acids. Trimming cost V 6 bases and J 8 bases, with 19 bases left between them. Germline lookup yields CDR1 SQVTM and CDR2 ANQGSEA. CDR3 in DNA: TGCAGCGTCGAGGAGTTGGGGGGAAACGGCTACACCTTC. This codes for CSVEELGGNGYTF.

The genes are TRBV4-1 and TRBJ2-7, with D hard to call. Germline CDR1 and CDR2: MGHRA and YSYEKL. The CDR3 runs to 15 residues. The V and J ends lost 1 base and 0 bases respectively, with 10 bases between them. The CDR3 DNA sequence: TGCGCCAGCAGCCAAGGGCAGCGCCTCTCCTACGAGCAGTACTTC. Translated, it gives CASSQGQRLSYEQYF.

The rearrangement uses TRBV11-2 and TRBJ2-3; 10 bases are a match to TRBD2. The CDR3 length is 19 residues. Germline V gene sequence: CDR1 SGHAT, CDR2 FQNNGV. V was pared by 1 base and J by 2 bases, with 12 bases of the junction left unmatched. The CDR3 region is CASSLARLAGVGNTDTQYF. CDR3 sequence (DNA): TGTGCCAGCAGCTTAGCGCGGCTAGCGGGAGTTGGAAACACAGATACGCAGTATTTT.

The chain recombines TRBV19 with TRBJ2-2; the D gene is possibly TRBD1 (6 bases). Trimming shortened V by 2 bases and J by 2 bases, and 12 bases separated the two germline ends. The CDR3 spans 16 residues. The germline V gene has CDR1 LNHDA and CDR2 SQIVND (reference sequence). The CDR3 DNA reads as TGTGCCAGTAGTATAAAACTCAGGGGTAACACCGGGGAGCTGTTTTTT. This codes for CASSIKLRGNTGELFF.

This clone was observed a single time. The chain joins TRBV4-1 to TRBJ2-1, with 10 nucleotides matching TRBD2. V shed 2 bases and J 3 bases; nucleotides not matched to a gene: 7. CDR1 and CDR2 from the germline V gene are MGHRA and YSYEKL. There are 17 residues in the CDR3. For the CDR3, the DNA is TGCGCCAGCAGCCAATCTGGACTAGCGGTTTTCTACAATGAGCAGTTCTTC. It yields the protein CASSQSGLAVFYNEQFF.

The chain couples TRBV13 to TRBJ2-2; TRBD2 aligns across 8 bases. CDR3 size: 16 residues. The J segment lost 0 bases and the V segment lost 3 bases, leaving 3 bases of the junction unmatched. CDR1 PRHDT and CDR2 FYEKMQ come from the germline V gene (reference sequence). CDR3 residues: CASSLETSANTGELFF. The CDR3 region has the DNA TGTGCCAGCAGCTTGGAGACTAGCGCGAACACCGGGGAGCTGTTTTTT.

V and J are TRBV7-2 and TRBJ1-1; possible D gene TRBD1, 5 bases. Trimming stripped 5 bases from V and 1 base from J, with 14 bases between. CDR3 length equals 15 residues. Germline values: CDR1 SGHTA, CDR2 FQGNSA. Here the CDR3 DNA reads TGTGCCAGCAGCCACGGTGCGGGGGGGAACACTGAAGCTTTCTTT. This codes for CASSHGAGGNTEAFF.

The rearrangement uses TRBV13 and TRBJ2-7; a weak D match, TRBD2 (5 bases). The CDR3 runs to 13 residues. CDR1 is PRHDT, CDR2 FYEKMQ, per germline (reference sequence). Trimming cost V 1 base and J 2 bases, with 6 bases left between them. The CDR3 reads CASSLEGAYEQYF. As DNA, the CDR3 is TGTGCCAGCAGCTTAGAGGGAGCCTACGAGCAGTACTTC.

V and J are TRBV28 and TRBJ1-2, with TRBD1 matching over 9 bases. The CDR3 covers 14 residues. Germline assignment: CDR1 MDHEN and CDR2 SYDVKM. V trimming: 2 bases; J trimming: 4 bases; junction bases outside the gene matches: 2. CDR3 protein: CASSLGTGSYGYTF. For the CDR3, the DNA is TGTGCCAGCAGTTTAGGGACAGGGTCCTATGGCTACACCTTC.

This chain connects TRBV19 to TRBJ2-7, with 7 bases lining up with TRBD2. The CDR3 is 16 amino acids. Germline loops: CDR1 LNHDA, CDR2 SQIVND (reference sequence). V lost 4 bases and J lost 1; bases outside the gene matches: 10. CDR3 amino acids: CASSTRGGTSSYEQYF. CDR3 DNA sequence: TGTGCCAGTAGTACGCGGGGAGGGACGAGTTCCTACGAGCAGTACTTC. Filled out from reference TRBV19 and TRBJ2-7, the complete variable domain reads DGGITQSPKYLFRKEGQNVTLSCEQNLNHDAMYWYRQDPGQGLRLIYYSQIVNDFQKGDIAEGYSVSREKKESFPLTVTSAQKNPTAFYLCASSTRGGTSSYEQYFGPGTRLTVT.

This chain connects TRBV28 to TRBJ1-3; perhaps TRBD1 as D (5 bases). Trimming shortened V by 2 bases and J by 4 bases, and 9 bases separated the two germline ends. The length of the CDR3 is 14 residues. Germline-derived CDR1 and CDR2 are MDHEN and SYDVKM. The CDR3 protein is CASSLAGLGNTIYF. In DNA, the CDR3 is TGTGCCAGCAGTTTAGCAGGGTTGGGAAACACCATATATTTT.

The V gene is TRBV7-3, the J gene TRBJ1-1, with 7 bases aligning to TRBD1. The CDR3 is 17 residues long. Unmatched junction bases numbered 13, after V lost 5 bases and J lost 1 base. Germline V gene lookup returns CDR1 SGHTA and CDR2 FQGTGA. CDR3 protein: CASSLLTGSGRNTEAFF. The CDR3, as DNA: TGTGCCAGCAGCCTCCTGACAGGGTCCGGGAGGAACACTGAAGCTTTCTTT.

The V and J genes are TRBV29-1 and TRBJ2-7, with D possibly matching TRBD2 (6 bases). This CDR3 is built from 14 residues. Germline V gene lookup returns CDR1 SQVTM and CDR2 ANQGSEA. Trimming took 3 bases from V and 2 from J, leaving 14 bases between them. This chain's CDR3 is CSVDGGTETYEQYF. The CDR3 coding sequence is TGCAGCGTTGATGGAGGGACTGAGACCTACGAGCAGTACTTC.

The chain joins TRBV9 to TRBJ1-2; tentative D call: TRBD1 (6 bases). The CDR3 runs to 13 residues. Germline CDR1 SGDLS, CDR2 YYNGEE. V lost 5 bases to trimming and J lost 7 bases, with 15 bases between them. The DNA for the CDR3 is TGTGCCAGCAGGGGGGGGCAGGGTTTTGGCTACACCTTC. This gives the protein CASRGGQGFGYTF.

The chain has TRBV5-6 and TRBJ1-2; possibly TRBD1 for D (6 bases). From germline, CDR1 is SGHDT and CDR2 YYEEEE. V lost 0 bases, J lost 8 bases, and 8 bases lay in between. The CDR3 has 12 amino acids. The CDR3, as DNA: TGTGCCAGCAGCTTGGGGCAGGGGGGCTACACCTTC. This codes for CASSLGQGGYTF.

The rearrangement uses TRBV4-3 and TRBJ2-5, with 11 bases lining up with TRBD2. After removal of 0 bases from V and 13 bases from J, the junction contained 7 bases not matched to a gene. The CDR3 has 14 amino acids. Germline V CDR1 and CDR2: LGHNA, YSLEER. CDR3: CASSQDRLAGGLYF. CDR3 nucleotide sequence: TGCGCCAGCAGCCAAGATCGGCTAGCGGGAGGCCTGTACTTC.

The genes are TRBV28 and TRBJ1-5, with D possibly matching TRBD1 (5 bases). Germline CDR1 is MDHEN and CDR2 is SYDVKM. V was trimmed by 2 bases and J by 6 bases, leaving 14 bases between them. The CDR3 loop spans 15 amino acids. The CDR3 region has the DNA TGTGCCAGCAGTTTAGATTCCAGGGTAGGTCAGCCCCAGCATTTT. This sequence encodes CASSLDSRVGQPQHF.

This clone was counted a single time. The chain couples TRBV7-9 to TRBJ2-1; 8 nucleotides agree with TRBD2. Germline V gene data show CDR1 as SEHNR and CDR2 as FQNEAQ (reference sequence). The CDR3 contains 16 residues. V shed 8 bases and J 7 bases; nucleotides not matched to a gene: 16. CDR3 sequence reads: CASHLLEAGEGNEQFF. The CDR3 region has the DNA TGTGCCAGCCATCTCCTGGAAGCGGGAGAAGGTAATGAGCAGTTCTTC.

The count of this clone is one. The V call is TRBV15, the J call TRBJ1-4; D is possibly TRBD1 (5 bases). Between the trimmed V and J ends, which lost 5 bases and 0 bases, there was a span of 10 bases. CDR3 size: 15 residues. Germline V CDR1 and CDR2: LNHNV, YYDKDF (reference sequence). DNA of the CDR3: TGTGCCACCAGCTCAGGGCCCACAACTAATGAAAAACTGTTTTTT. It codes for CATSSGPTTNEKLFF.

CDR3 DNA: TGCAGCGCCTGGGCTTCCTACAATGAGCAGTTCTTC. Amino acids: CSAWASYNEQFF. The chain links TRBV29-1 to TRBJ2-1; D remains unclear. CDR1 and CDR2 (germline): SQVTM, ANQGSEA. The CDR3 is 12 residues long. V lost 7 bases and J 1 base, leaving 8 bases between the germline ends.

This clone was observed a few times. This chain uses TRBV7-2 with TRBJ2-1; 10 bases are a match to TRBD1. This CDR3 has 13 amino acids. The germline V gene has CDR1 SGHTA and CDR2 FQGNSA. V shed 3 bases, J shed 10 bases, and the junction held 3 bases outside the gene matches. DNA for the CDR3: TGTGCCAGCAGCTTGGGACAGGGGATAGAGCAGTTCTTC. Protein product: CASSLGQGIEQFF.

The V gene is TRBV29-1, the J gene TRBJ2-5, with 7 bases fitting TRBD2. The germline gives CDR1 SQVTM, CDR2 ANQGSEA. The CDR3 contains 12 residues. The V gene end was trimmed by 4 bases and the J gene end by 5 bases; junction bases not matched to a gene: 4. The CDR3 region has the DNA TGCAGCGTTGGCGGGAGTGTGGAGACCCAGTACTTC. Its translation is CSVGGSVETQYF.

The chain couples TRBV6-1 to TRBJ2-1, with TRBD2 identical over 9 bases. V lost 2 bases, J lost 0 bases, and 2 bases stayed unmatched. Looked up from germline, CDR1 is MNHNS and CDR2 is SASEGT. The CDR3 runs 16 residues. CDR3 sequence (DNA): TGTGCCAGCAGTGAACTAGCGGGATCCTCCTACAATGAGCAGTTCTTC. It specifies CASSELAGSSYNEQFF.

This clone was found a few times. The chain employs TRBV11-3 and TRBJ1-1; D not certain. Per the germline V gene, CDR1 is SGHNT and CDR2 is YENEEA. V was shortened by 1 base and J by 8 bases, with 8 bases between the two germline ends. The CDR3 contains 12 residues. CDR3 in DNA: TGTGCCAGCAGCTTAGGTGGAGGGGAAGCTTTCTTT. Its translation is CASSLGGGEAFF.

The genes are TRBV7-9 and TRBJ1-5; tentatively, D is TRBD1 (5 bases). This CDR3 comprises 14 residues. The V gene lost 5 bases and the J gene lost 3 bases, with 11 bases spanning the gap. The germline V gene has CDR1 SEHNR and CDR2 FQNEAQ (reference sequence). The chain's CDR3 is CASSPDSVNQPQHF. The CDR3, as DNA: TGTGCCAGCAGCCCCGACAGCGTCAATCAGCCCCAGCATTTT.

The CDR3 loop reads CASSESAGDTGSNEQFF. As DNA, the CDR3 is TGTGCCAGCAGTGAGTCTGCGGGAGATACCGGATCCAATGAGCAGTTCTTC. The chain combines TRBV2 with TRBJ2-1, with 7 bases fitting TRBD2. CDR1 and CDR2 from the germline V gene are SNHLY and FYNNEI. The CDR3 loop spans 17 amino acids. V lost 3 bases to trimming and J lost 6 bases; unmatched junction nucleotides: 14.